This T cell receptor beta chain was found in a study of T cell clones after liver transplantation. At the level of the study: In this trial, immunosuppression withdrawal was attempted within 2 years of liver transplant. Study-level results: Post-transplant, graft-donor-reactive CD4 TCRbeta sequences in blood dropped significantly in most of the 8 subjects. Graft donor-reactive T cells may have migrated into the graft rather than being deleted.

Clones were sequenced by immunoSEQ multiplex PCR, and TCRdb holds only the in-frame ones, with some missing. Of some 120,000 clones listed, about nine tenths are singletons. On this clone itself: Its antigen remains unknown.

This CDR3 has 15 residues. The germline V gene encodes CDR1 MDHEN and CDR2 SYDVKM. Trimming took 3 bases from V and 4 from J, leaving 15 bases between them. CD3+CD4+ and CD3+CD8+ cells were FACS-sorted from thawed unstimulated PBMCs. Sequences were derived from CD4+ T cells from blood, sampled 12 months after liver transplant. This receptor was identified in a human patient who received a liver transplant. The T cells may come from the graft donor. This chain connects TRBV28 to TRBJ1-2; D is perhaps TRBD1 (5 bases). Here the CDR3 reads CASSFEGRYGYGYTF. In nucleotides, the CDR3 is TGTGCCAGCAGTTTTGAGGGGAGATACGGCTATGGCTACACCTTC.